The clone carrying this T cell receptor beta chain has only a few counts. No antigen is known for it. The identical CDR3 is also encoded by other nucleotide sequences in the sample. Sorted-subset replicate PCRs used 200 to 250 ng DNA, around 31,000 T cell genomes. Data came from immunoSEQ multiplex PCR; TCRdb stores just in-frame clones and leaves some out. Found here are 2 million to 3 million clones, 90% to 95% of them singletons; the top ten hold around 0.4%. The sample is drawn from a study of shared clonotypes between healthy human individuals. Study background: Donors had three CD4 naive, three CD4 memory, two CD8 naive and one CD8 memory plate apiece. General study points: Among non-shared clonotypes, generation probabilities were lower than among those shared by all four donors.

This CDR3 comprises 11 residues. CDR1 is MDHEN and CDR2 is SYDVKM in the germline V gene. V was clipped by 4 bases and J by 1 base, with 1 base between them. This clonotype originated in a man younger than 35 in good health. Some clones in this sample may be carry-over from other donors' samples. The rearrangement uses TRBV28 and TRBJ2-5, with unresolved D. The specimen sequenced was naive CD4+ T cells from PBMCs. Stated subset: CD45RA+ positively selected. In DNA, the CDR3 is TGTGCCAGCAGTTCCCAAGAGACCCAGTACTTC. As protein: CASSSQETQYF.